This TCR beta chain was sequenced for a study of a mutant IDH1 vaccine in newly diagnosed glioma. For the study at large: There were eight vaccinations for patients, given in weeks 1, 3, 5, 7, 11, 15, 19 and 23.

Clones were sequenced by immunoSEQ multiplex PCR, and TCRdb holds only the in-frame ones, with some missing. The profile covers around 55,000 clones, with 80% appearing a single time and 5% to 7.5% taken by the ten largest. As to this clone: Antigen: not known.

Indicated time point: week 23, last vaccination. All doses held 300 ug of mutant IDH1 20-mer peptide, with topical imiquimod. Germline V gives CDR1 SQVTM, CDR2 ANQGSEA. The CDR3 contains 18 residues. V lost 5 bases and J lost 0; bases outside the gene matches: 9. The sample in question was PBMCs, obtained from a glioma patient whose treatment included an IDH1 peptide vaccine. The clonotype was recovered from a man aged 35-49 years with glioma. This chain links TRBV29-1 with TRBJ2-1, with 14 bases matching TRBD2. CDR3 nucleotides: TGCAGCGTTTCCGGGACTAGCGGGGGCCGGAGCTCCTACAATGAGCAGTTCTTC. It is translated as CSVSGTSGGRSSYNEQFF.